A single sample is the source of the 18 T cell receptor beta chains below, sequenced in a study of CD8 T cells in Susac syndrome (dated by TCRdb to about 2019). The receptor library was made with the immunoSEQ multiplex PCR assay. RNA was extracted using the RNeasy kit, and about 0.5 to 1 ug of the RNA was reverse transcribed with random hexamers. Starting from the raw public reads, TCRdb applied fastp trimming at Q25, assembled clones with MiXCR and retained in-frame beta chains. All rows with the same CDR3 protein become a single entry with the most common DNA and genes. This sample comprises 100,000 to 150,000 distinct CDR3 sequences, just over 95% of them detected only once. About 0.13% of the sample goes to the ten largest clones. Source material: CD4+ T cells from PBMCs. The receptors were sampled from a human donor with Susac syndrome.

The genes are TRBV9 and TRBJ2-1; D may correspond to TRBD1 or TRBD2 (5 bases each). The CDR3 covers 15 residues. V was shortened by 4 bases and J by 6 bases, with 17 bases between the two germline ends. CDR1 and CDR2 from the germline V gene are SGDLS and YYNGEE. CDR3 loop: CASSPRGEYVNEQFF. In DNA, the CDR3 is TGTGCCAGCAGCCCCCGAGGGGAGTATGTCAATGAGCAGTTCTTC.

Turning to this clonotype: The junction and the germline gene differ at one end; a read error may be behind it. The V gene is TRBV20-1, the J gene TRBJ2-7, with D hard to call. Germline loops: CDR1 DFQATT, CDR2 SNEGSKA (reference sequence). The CDR3 covers 11 residues. Here the CDR3 DNA reads TGCAGTGCCAGAGAATTCTACGAGCAGTACTTC. It yields the protein CSAREFYEQYF.

Only a few counts were recorded for this clonotype. The chain couples TRBV5-8 to TRBJ2-3; 11 bases align to TRBD2. CDR1 and CDR2 from the germline V gene are SGHTS and YDEGEE. The CDR3 has 18 residues. The trim removed 3 bases at V and 4 bases at J, leaving 13 bases unmatched. The CDR3 sequence: CASSSRGGTSGQADTQYF. In DNA form, the CDR3 reads TGTGCCAGCAGCTCGAGGGGTGGGACTAGCGGCCAAGCAGATACGCAGTATTTT. Variable domain in full (rest from reference TRBV5-8 and TRBJ2-3): EAGVTQSPTHLIKTRGQQATLRCSPISGHTSVYWYQQALGLGLQFLLWYDEGEERNRGNFPPRFSGRQFPNYSSELNVNALELEDSALYLCASSSRGGTSGQADTQYFGPGTRLTVL.

This chain uses TRBV5-1 with TRBJ2-1; possibly TRBD2 for D (5 bases). The CDR3 extends over 13 amino acids. The V end lost 0 bases, the J end lost 10 bases, and 11 bases lay between the germline ends. Germline V lookup: CDR1 SGHRS, CDR2 YFSETQ. CDR3 loop: CASSLGFTGEQFF. For the CDR3, the DNA is TGCGCCAGCAGCTTGGGTTTTACGGGAGAGCAGTTCTTC. Full variable domain (missing parts from reference TRBV5-1 and TRBJ2-1): KAGVTQTPRYLIKTRGQQVTLSCSPISGHRSVSWYQQTPGQGLQFLFEYFSETQRNKGNFPGRFSGRQFSNSRSEMNVSTLELGDSALYLCASSLGFTGEQFFGPGTRLTVL.

The rearrangement links TRBV29-1 to TRBJ2-2; D remains unclear. The CDR3 totals 13 residues. Per the germline V gene, CDR1 is SQVTM and CDR2 is ANQGSEA. V was pared by 1 base and J by 4 bases, with 7 bases between. The CDR3 region has the DNA TGCAGCGTTGAAGTCGGCGGCACCGGGGAGCTGTTTTTT. Translating it yields CSVEVGGTGELFF.

The genes are TRBV20-1 and TRBJ2-7; D not resolved. Germline CDR1 is DFQATT and CDR2 is SNEGSKA (reference sequence). This CDR3 spans 13 amino acids. V was trimmed by 6 bases and J by 5 bases, leaving 17 bases between them. The CDR3 here is CSALRGVPDEQYF. For the CDR3, the DNA is TGCAGTGCCCTCAGAGGCGTACCCGACGAGCAGTACTTC.

This sequence joins TRBV6-5 and TRBJ1-5; D unresolved. Trimming left V 0 bases short and J 5 bases short, with 5 bases between. This CDR3 spans 13 amino acids. CDR1 is MNHEY, CDR2 SVGAGI, per germline. The CDR3 loop reads CASSYSQDQPQHF. For the CDR3, the DNA is TGTGCCAGCAGTTACTCCCAGGATCAGCCCCAGCATTTT.

The rearrangement uses TRBV3-1 and TRBJ2-3; D is unclear. Trimming took off 3 bases at V and 7 bases at J, with 5 bases between the two ends. From germline, CDR1 is LGHDT and CDR2 YNNKEL (reference sequence). The CDR3 is 11 amino acids. In DNA, the CDR3 is TGTGCCAGCAGCCAGTCGAATACGCAGTATTTT. Translated: CASSQSNTQYF.

This clonotype was picked up a small number of times. The chain is built from TRBV10-3 and TRBJ2-7; 7 bases align to TRBD2. V was pared by 10 bases and J by 7 bases, with 10 bases of the junction left unmatched. This CDR3 has 12 residues. The V gene's germline CDR1 is ENHRY and CDR2 SYGVKD. The CDR3 loop reads CASSDVGGEQYF. CDR3 coding DNA: TGTGCCAGTTCGGACGTGGGAGGGGAGCAGTACTTC.

J is TRBJ1-5 and V is TRBV20-1; 7 nucleotides agree with TRBD1. This CDR3 contains 13 residues. Germline CDR1 is DFQATT and CDR2 is SNEGSKA (reference sequence). With V trimmed by 1 base and J by 4 bases, 1 base remained unmatched. CDR3 DNA sequence: TGCAGTGCTAGAGGACAGGGAAATCAGCCCCAGCATTTT. This translates into CSARGQGNQPQHF.

The V and J genes are TRBV5-1 and TRBJ2-7; TRBD1 might be the D (5 bases). Germline CDR1 reads SGHRS; CDR2 reads YFSETQ. This CDR3 has 13 amino acids. Trimming took 0 bases from V and 3 from J, leaving 7 bases between them. The CDR3 here is CASSLDRRYEQYF. The CDR3 nucleotides are TGCGCCAGCAGCTTGGACAGGCGCTACGAGCAGTACTTC.

The rearrangement uses TRBV25-1 and TRBJ2-1, with 9 bases that match TRBD2. Germline lookup yields CDR1 MGHDK and CDR2 SYGVNS. The CDR3 covers 17 residues. V shed 2 bases, J shed 2 bases, and the junction held 7 bases outside the gene matches. CDR3 sequence: CASSEPRLAAAYNEQFF. CDR3 nucleotides: TGTGCCAGCAGTGAACCCCGACTAGCGGCAGCCTACAATGAGCAGTTCTTC.

The V and J genes are TRBV4-3 and TRBJ2-7; possible D gene TRBD2, 7 bases. V gave up 1 base and J gave up 11 bases, with 18 bases separating them. This CDR3 comprises 14 residues. In germline, CDR1 is LGHNA, CDR2 YSLEER. The CDR3 here is CASSQGRQGSGKYF. The CDR3 DNA follows: TGCGCCAGCAGCCAAGGAAGGCAGGGGAGCGGGAAGTACTTC.

The J gene is TRBJ2-3, the V gene TRBV29-1; 9 bases map to TRBD1. With V trimmed by 3 bases and J by 3 bases, 1 base remained unmatched. The CDR3 consists of 13 residues. Germline V gene lookup returns CDR1 SQVTM and CDR2 ANQGSEA. Here the CDR3 reads CSVETGGTDTQYF. The CDR3 nucleotides are TGCAGCGTTGAGACAGGGGGGACAGATACGCAGTATTTT.

CDR3 sequence (DNA): TGTGCCAGCAGCTTAGCGCCGGAGCCCCCCAGGGCAGATACGCAGTATTTT. This encodes CASSLAPEPPRADTQYF. The chain carries TRBV7-2 and TRBJ2-3; TRBD1 might be the D (5 bases). The CDR3 totals 17 residues. V was cut by 0 bases and J by 4 bases, with 17 bases left in between. Germline lookup yields CDR1 SGHTA and CDR2 FQGNSA.

This chain uses TRBV29-1 with TRBJ1-1; D not certain. Germline V gives CDR1 SQVTM, CDR2 ANQGSEA. The CDR3 covers 11 residues. V was shortened by 1 base and J by 4 bases, with 4 bases between the two germline ends. The CDR3 DNA is TGCAGCGTTGAAGGGAGCACTGAAGCTTTCTTT. Amino acid sequence: CSVEGSTEAFF.

J is TRBJ2-2 and V is TRBV30, with 11 bases identical to TRBD1. The CDR3 runs to 15 residues. CDR1 and CDR2 from the germline V gene are GTSNPN and SVGIG (reference sequence). V shed 8 bases, J shed 3 bases, and the junction held 8 bases outside the gene matches. DNA of the CDR3: TGTGCCGCTTCCGGGACAGGGGGGTACACCGGGGAGCTGTTTTTT. Its translation: CAASGTGGYTGELFF.

As DNA, the CDR3 is TGTGCCAGCAGCGGATCTAAGGTCAGGGTATACAATGAGCAGTTCTTC. Encoded protein: CASSGSKVRVYNEQFF. The J gene is TRBJ2-1, the V gene TRBV9; possible D gene TRBD1, 5 bases. The V end lost 3 bases, the J end lost 4 bases, and 17 bases lay between the germline ends. The CDR3 loop spans 16 amino acids. Germline CDR1 SGDLS, CDR2 YYNGEE. The full variable domain, in which reference TRBV9 and TRBJ2-1 provide the parts outside the CDR3, is DSGVTQTPKHLITATGQRVTLRCSPRSGDLSVYWYQQSLDQGLQFLIQYYNGEERAKGNILERFSAQQFPDLHSELNLSSLELGDSALYFCASSGSKVRVYNEQFFGPGTRLTVL.